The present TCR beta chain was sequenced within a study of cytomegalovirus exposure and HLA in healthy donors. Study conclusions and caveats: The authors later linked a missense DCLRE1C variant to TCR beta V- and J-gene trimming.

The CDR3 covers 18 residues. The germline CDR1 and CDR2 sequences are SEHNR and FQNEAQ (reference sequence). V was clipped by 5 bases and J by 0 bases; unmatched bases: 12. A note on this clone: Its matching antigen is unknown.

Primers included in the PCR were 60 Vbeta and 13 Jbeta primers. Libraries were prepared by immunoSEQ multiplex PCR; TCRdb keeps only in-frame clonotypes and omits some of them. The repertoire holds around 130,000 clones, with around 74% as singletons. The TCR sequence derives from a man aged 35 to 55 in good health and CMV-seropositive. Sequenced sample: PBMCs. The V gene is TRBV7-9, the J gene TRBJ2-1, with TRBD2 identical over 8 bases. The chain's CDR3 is CASSVDSSGIPSYNEQFF. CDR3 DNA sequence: TGTGCCAGCAGCGTAGATAGTAGCGGGATCCCCTCCTACAATGAGCAGTTCTTC.